This T cell receptor (beta chain) is from a study of PD-1 blockade in classical Hodgkin lymphoma. Remarks on this clone: The antigen remains undetermined.

CDR1 is SGHAT, CDR2 FQNNGV, per germline. The CDR3 has 15 residues. Trimming removed 3 bases from V and 4 bases from J, with 14 bases in between. All the patients suffered relapse after autologous stem cell transplantation, and brentuximab vedotin exposure differed. Magnetic negative selection was used to purify CD4+ T cells from PBMCs that had been thawed. Complete response, partial response or progressive disease were the best responses. Study-wide findings and caveats: By cycle point C4D1, TCR diversity had risen significantly in CD4+ cells (but not CD8+ cells).

The method was immunoSEQ multiplex PCR; TCRdb's version includes in-frame clones alone and lacks a portion of them. The table shows about 27,000 clones, with 70% to 80% occurring only once. V gene TRBV11-2 combines with J gene TRBJ2-3; D gene uncertain. This receptor was obtained from a human donor with classical Hodgkin lymphoma. Sequences were derived from CD4+ T cells from blood, sampled at baseline. CDR3 loop: CASSFNSLASDTQYF. DNA for the CDR3: TGTGCCAGCAGCTTTAACAGCCTGGCCTCAGATACGCAGTATTTT.